This is a list of T cell receptor beta chains from one sample in a study of blood T cell repertoires in COVID-19. The repertoire was sequenced with immunoSEQ multiplex PCR; TCRdb's copy has only in-frame clones and lacks some. The repertoire has 350,000 or so clones, 65% to 90% of them found once; the top ten carry about 4%. Sequenced input: PBMCs or T cells enriched from blood (not recorded which). All receptors derive from a woman aged 40-49 years with acute COVID-19. CDR3s include the opening cysteine and the closing phenylalanine or tryptophan. The D gene is left open where the match is weak. A clone size is listed for some rows: how often the clone was seen (once, few, many), or a class if it is expanded.

j_call,d_call,clone_size,v_call,cdr3_nt,cdr3_aa
TRBJ1-5,-,once,TRBV27,TGTGCCAGCAGTCGCCATCACAGGAACCAGCCCCAGCATTTT,CASSRHHRNQPQHF
TRBJ1-5,TRBD1,-,TRBV28,TGTGCCAGCAAGATCCCGGTGGGGACAGGGGGCGCGGTAGGAGCTCAGCCCCAGCATTTT,CASKIPVGTGGAVGAQPQHF
TRBJ2-3,-,-,TRBV5-4,TGTGCCAGCAGCTTGGGGGGGACTAGCACAGATACGCAGTATTTT,CASSLGGTSTDTQYF
TRBJ2-1,-,-,TRBV11-2,TGTGCCAGCAGCTTAGCGTGGGGGCGTGAGCAGTTCTTC,CASSLAWGREQFF
TRBJ2-3,-,few,TRBV9,TGTGCCAGCAGCGTCGGGGACTTAGGTACGCAGTATTTT,CASSVGDLGTQYF
TRBJ2-2,TRBD2,once,TRBV7-9,TGTGCCAGCAGCTTAGCGCTAGTAGCGGGATCGAGAACCGGGGAGCTGTTTTTT,CASSLALVAGSRTGELFF
TRBJ2-3,TRBD2,-,TRBV19,TGTGCCAGTAGCCCATCCGGGCTAGCGGGAGGAACCAGCACAGATACGCAGTATTTT,CASSPSGLAGGTSTDTQYF
TRBJ2-7,-,-,TRBV5-6,TGTGCCAGCAGCTTAATCGAGCCGACTTACGAGCAGTACTTC,CASSLIEPTYEQYF
TRBJ2-2,-,-,TRBV4-1,TGCGCCAGCAGCCAAGAGGGACTCCCGAACACCGGGGAGCTGTTTTTT,CASSQEGLPNTGELFF
TRBJ2-7,TRBD1,-,TRBV15,TGTGCCACCAGCAGAGATCCACAGGGGACATACGAGCAGTACTTC,CATSRDPQGTYEQYF
TRBJ1-5,TRBD1,-,TRBV7-8,TGTGCCAGCAGCTTACAGGGGGTGGGCAATCAGCCCCAGCATTTT,CASSLQGVGNQPQHF
TRBJ1-2,-,-,TRBV19,TGTGCCAGTAGTATGATGGGGCAGGGGATGAATGGCTACACCTTC,CASSMMGQGMNGYTF
TRBJ1-2,TRBD1,-,TRBV4-2,TGTGCCAGCAGCCAAGCTATGACAGGGGGGAATGGCTACACCTTC,CASSQAMTGGNGYTF
TRBJ2-1,-,once,TRBV7-9,TGTGCCAGCAGCTTAGTCATGGGCCGGCCAGACAATGAGCAGTTCTTC,CASSLVMGRPDNEQFF
TRBJ1-1,TRBD1,-,TRBV28,TGTGCCAGCAGTCCTGGGACAGGGCGGACTGAAGCTTTCTTT,CASSPGTGRTEAFF
TRBJ2-2,-,-,TRBV11-2,TGTGCCAGCAGCTTAGTTCGACTAGGCAACACCGGGGAGCTGTTTTTT,CASSLVRLGNTGELFF
TRBJ1-4,-,-,TRBV28,TGTGCCAGCAGCTTACAGGGTTCTCGGGAAAAACTGTTTTTT,CASSLQGSREKLFF
TRBJ1-5,TRBD1,-,TRBV5-6,TGTGCCAGCAGCTTGGGGACAGGGGTCAATCAGCCCCAGCATTTT,CASSLGTGVNQPQHF
TRBJ2-3,TRBD2,-,TRBV20-1,TGCAGTGCTAGTAGTAGCGGGGGGACCACAGATACGCAGTATTTT,CSASSSGGTTDTQYF
TRBJ2-1,-,-,TRBV20-1,TGCAGTGCTACTCCTAGCGAGGAGCAGTTCTTC,CSATPSEEQFF
TRBJ2-2,-,-,TRBV7-6,TGTGCCAGCAGCTTAAGTTCAGGGGGGAAACCCGGGGAGCTGTTTTTT,CASSLSSGGKPGELFF
TRBJ2-7,TRBD2,few,TRBV5-6,TGTGCCAGTGGGGAGGGGCCCACCTACGAGCAGTACTTC,CASGEGPTYEQYF
TRBJ1-1,-,-,TRBV25-1,TGTGCCAGCAGTGAATGGCTGGGGACCGGGGGAACTGAAGCTTTCTTT,CASSEWLGTGGTEAFF
TRBJ1-2,-,-,TRBV7-9,TGTGCCAGCAGCTCCTGGCGAGAGGATAACTATGGCTACACCTTC,CASSSWREDNYGYTF
TRBJ1-2,-,-,TRBV7-2,TGTGCCAGCAGCTTAGATCCGAGCTTATTCTATGGCTACACCTTC,CASSLDPSLFYGYTF
TRBJ2-6,TRBD1,few,TRBV27,TGTGCCAGCACCGAAACAGGGGGATCTGGGGCCAACGTCCTGACTTTC,CASTETGGSGANVLTF
TRBJ2-3,TRBD2,-,TRBV11-2,TGTGCCAGCAGCTTCCTAGCGGGAGCGGGCACAGATACGCAGTATTTT,CASSFLAGAGTDTQYF
TRBJ1-2,-,few,TRBV10-3,TGTGCCATCAGTGAGGGGGAGAGGGTTCGGCCTTCCGGCTACACCTTC,CAISEGERVRPSGYTF
TRBJ1-1,TRBD1,-,TRBV3-1/TRBV3-2,TGTGCCAGCAACTATGCAGGGGGCCCGGGCGCTGAAGCTTTCTTT,CASNYAGGPGAEAFF
TRBJ1-3,-,-,TRBV19,TGTGCCAGTAGTATCGGCGGGAAAGGAAACACCATATATTTT,CASSIGGKGNTIYF
TRBJ2-2,-,-,TRBV7-2,TGTGCCAGCAGCGAGCCCGGGGAGCTGTTTTTT,CASSEPGELFF
TRBJ1-2,TRBD1,once,TRBV10-3,TGTGCCACGGCGGGACAGGACTATGGCTACACCTTC,CATAGQDYGYTF
TRBJ2-3,-,-,TRBV5-1,TGCGCCAGCAGCTTGGACAGGCGTCCTAGCACAGATACGCAGTATTTT,CASSLDRRPSTDTQYF
TRBJ2-2,-,-,TRBV11-2,TGTGCCAGCAGTTCCGGGACAAAGACCGGGGAGCTGTTTTTT,CASSSGTKTGELFF